These 10 T cell receptor beta chains were sequenced from one sample in a study of blood T cell repertoires in COVID-19. Data came from immunoSEQ multiplex PCR; TCRdb stores just in-frame clones and leaves some out. The sample comprises approximately 170,000 clones, around four fifths of which are singletons, and 3.6% rests with the top ten. The sequenced sample consisted of PBMCs or T cells enriched from blood (not recorded which). These receptors were taken from a woman aged 45-60 years in a cohort exposed to, infected with or recovered from COVID-19 (not recorded which).

V gene TRBV11-3 combines with J gene TRBJ2-3; weak D call: TRBD2 (6 bases). Germline CDR1 reads SGHNT; CDR2 reads YENEEA. The CDR3 consists of 16 residues. V was trimmed by 5 bases and J by 1 base, leaving 16 bases between them. CDR3 in amino acids: CASSPNSGRRTDTQYF. In DNA, the CDR3 is TGTGCCAGCAGCCCGAACAGCGGGCGACGCACAGATACGCAGTATTTT.

The rearrangement uses TRBV27 and TRBJ1-2; 10 nucleotides match TRBD1. CDR1 is MNHEY, CDR2 SMNVEV, per germline (reference sequence). V trimming: 4 bases; J trimming: 7 bases; junction bases outside the gene matches: 9. This CDR3 region has 15 residues. The CDR3 DNA reads TGTGCCAGCAGTTCAGGGGACAGGGGATCGGCTGGCTACACCTTC. Translation: CASSSGDRGSAGYTF.

The chain combines TRBV14 with TRBJ2-7, with no clear D. Germline lookup yields CDR1 SGHDN and CDR2 FVKESK. The CDR3 is made up of 18 amino acids. V lost 5 bases, J lost 0 bases, and 23 bases lay in between. The CDR3 sequence is CASSEFGTLSSSSYEQYF. In nucleotides, the CDR3 is TGTGCCAGCAGCGAGTTCGGTACCCTCTCATCTAGCTCCTACGAGCAGTACTTC.

The J gene is TRBJ2-2, the V gene TRBV11-3; no clear D gene. Germline V CDR1 and CDR2: SGHNT, YENEEA. The V gene lost 3 bases and the J gene lost 2 bases, with 10 bases spanning the gap. The length of the CDR3 is 15 residues. The CDR3 nucleotides are TGTGCCAGCAGCTTGCGACAAAGTAACACCGGGGAGCTGTTTTTT. It specifies CASSLRQSNTGELFF.

This chain links TRBV11-3 with TRBJ1-1, with 8 bases fitting TRBD1. Per the germline V gene, CDR1 is SGHNT and CDR2 is YENEEA. This CDR3 is 13 amino acids long. Trimming took 5 bases from V and 12 from J; bases not matched to a gene: 11. CDR3 in amino acids: CASSMTGATVSFF. The CDR3 nucleotides read TGTGCCAGCAGCATGACAGGGGCGACGGTGTCTTTCTTT.

The chain uses TRBV7-2 and TRBJ2-3, with 7 nucleotides matching TRBD1. The V gene end was trimmed by 2 bases and the J gene end by 6 bases; junction bases not matched to a gene: 2. The CDR3 sequence is 13 residues long. Germline V gene sequence: CDR1 SGHTA, CDR2 FQGNSA. The CDR3 nucleotides are TGTGCCAGCAGCTTAAGGGGGCGGGATACGCAGTATTTT. This sequence encodes CASSLRGRDTQYF.

The genes are TRBV7-6 and TRBJ1-1, with D unresolved. Trimming left V 0 bases short and J 1 base short, with 6 bases between. CDR1 and CDR2 (germline): SGHVS, FNYEAQ. CDR3 length: 14 residues. Here the CDR3 reads CASSLARGNTEAFF. The CDR3 DNA reads as TGTGCCAGCAGCTTAGCGCGGGGGAACACTGAAGCTTTCTTT. Supplemented by reference TRBV7-6 and TRBJ1-1, the full variable domain reads GAGVSQSPRYKVTKRGQDVALRCDPISGHVSLYWYRQALGQGPEFLTYFNYEAQQDKSGLPNDRFSAERPEGSISTLTIQRTEQRDSAMYRCASSLARGNTEAFFGQGTRLTVV.

The chain couples TRBV12-3 or TRBV12-4 to TRBJ2-3, with D perhaps TRBD1 (7 bases). This CDR3 contains 12 residues. Trimming removed 6 bases from V and 4 bases from J, with 8 bases in between. CDR3 in DNA: TGTGCCAGCAGCAGGGGGGCAGATACGCAGTATTTT. It codes for CASSRGADTQYF.

V is TRBV6-5 and J is TRBJ2-2, with D possibly TRBD1 on 6 matching bases. V shed 5 bases and J shed 2 bases, with 9 bases lying between them. The germline V gene encodes CDR1 MNHEY and CDR2 SVGAGI. The CDR3 is 14 residues long. The CDR3: CASSTTGNTGELFF. The CDR3 nucleotides are TGTGCCAGCAGTACGACAGGCAACACCGGGGAGCTGTTTTTT.

V gene TRBV9 combines with J gene TRBJ1-5; TRBD1 matches at 8 bases. The ends lost 0 bases at V and 0 bases at J; junction bases unmatched: 2. This CDR3 has 16 amino acids. Germline CDR1 reads SGDLS; CDR2 reads YYNGEE. In DNA, the CDR3 is TGTGCCAGCAGCGTAGGGACAGGGACTAGCAATCAGCCCCAGCATTTT. Translation: CASSVGTGTSNQPQHF. The full variable domain, completed using reference TRBV9 and TRBJ1-5, is DSGVTQTPKHLITATGQRVTLRCSPRSGDLSVYWYQQSLDQGLQFLIQYYNGEERAKGNILERFSAQQFPDLHSELNLSSLELGDSALYFCASSVGTGTSNQPQHFGDGTRLSIL.